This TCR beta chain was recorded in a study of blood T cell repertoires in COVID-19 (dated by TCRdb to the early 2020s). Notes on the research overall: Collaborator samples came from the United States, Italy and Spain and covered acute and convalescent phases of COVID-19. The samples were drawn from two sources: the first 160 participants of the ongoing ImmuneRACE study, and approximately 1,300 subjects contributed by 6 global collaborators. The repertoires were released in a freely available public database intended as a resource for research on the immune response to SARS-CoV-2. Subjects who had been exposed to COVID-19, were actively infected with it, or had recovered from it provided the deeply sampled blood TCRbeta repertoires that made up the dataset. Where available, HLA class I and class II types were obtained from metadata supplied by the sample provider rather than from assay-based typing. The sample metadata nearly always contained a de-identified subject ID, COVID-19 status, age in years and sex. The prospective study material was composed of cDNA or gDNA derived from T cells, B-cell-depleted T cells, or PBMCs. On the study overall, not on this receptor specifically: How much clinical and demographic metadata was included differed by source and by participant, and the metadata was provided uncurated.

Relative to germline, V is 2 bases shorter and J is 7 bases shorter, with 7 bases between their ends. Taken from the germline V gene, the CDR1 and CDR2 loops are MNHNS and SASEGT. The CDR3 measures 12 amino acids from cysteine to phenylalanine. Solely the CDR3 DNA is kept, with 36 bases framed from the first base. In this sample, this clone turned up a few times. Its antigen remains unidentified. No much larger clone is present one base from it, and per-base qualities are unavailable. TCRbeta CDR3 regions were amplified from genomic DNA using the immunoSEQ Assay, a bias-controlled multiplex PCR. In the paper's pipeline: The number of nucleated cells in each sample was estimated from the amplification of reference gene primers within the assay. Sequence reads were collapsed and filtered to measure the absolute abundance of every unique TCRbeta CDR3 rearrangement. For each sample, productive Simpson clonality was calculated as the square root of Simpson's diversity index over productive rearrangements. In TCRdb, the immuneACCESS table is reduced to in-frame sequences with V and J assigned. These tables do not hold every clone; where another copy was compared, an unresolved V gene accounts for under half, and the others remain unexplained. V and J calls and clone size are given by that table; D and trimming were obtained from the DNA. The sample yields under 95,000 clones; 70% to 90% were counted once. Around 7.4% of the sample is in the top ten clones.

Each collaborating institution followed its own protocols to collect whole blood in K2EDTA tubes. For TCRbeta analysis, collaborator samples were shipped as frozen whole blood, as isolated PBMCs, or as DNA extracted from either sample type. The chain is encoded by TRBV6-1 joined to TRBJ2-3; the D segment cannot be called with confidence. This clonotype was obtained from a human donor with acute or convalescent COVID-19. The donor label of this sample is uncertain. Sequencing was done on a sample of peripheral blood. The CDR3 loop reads CASSETGYTQYF. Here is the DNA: TGTGCCAGCAGTGAAACCGGGTATACGCAGTATTTT.